Sequencing of this T cell receptor (beta chain) was carried out in a study of cytomegalovirus exposure and HLA in healthy donors. Germline-derived CDR1 and CDR2 are LNHDA and SQIVND (reference sequence). Deletions cut 4 bases from V and 0 bases from J, with 13 bases between. The CDR3 extends over 15 amino acids. PCR used 60 Vbeta primers and 13 Jbeta primers. The method was immunoSEQ multiplex PCR; TCRdb's version includes in-frame clones alone and lacks a portion of them. The sample includes about 150,000 clones, less than 85% seen only once; the top ten take roughly 6%. Study-level findings and limits: The number of N-insertions in an Asian-associated ancestry cluster was reportedly below the 666-donor mean in a later analysis. Within an earlier analysis, most TCR beta V segments proved productive either about 87% or about 30% of the time.

Turning to this clone: What it binds is not known.

Input material: PBMCs. The chain has TRBV19 and TRBJ2-7; possibly TRBD2 for D (6 bases). The TCR originated in a man between 45 and 60 years old in good health and CMV-seropositive. The CDR3 reads CASSNVGGSSYEQYF. The DNA for the CDR3 is TGTGCCAGTAGTAACGTGGGGGGTTCCTCCTACGAGCAGTACTTC.